These 11 T cell receptor beta chains were sequenced from one sample in a study of metastatic and nonmetastatic thyroid tumors. MiXCR re-clonotyped the PCR reads for TCRdb. This table has approximately 7,000 clones, roughly two fifths appearing once. Treatment of any kind had been given to no patient before thyroid surgery. Sequenced input: tumor tissue. The receptors were sampled from a female donor with papillary thyroid cancer or a benign thyroid nodule (not recorded which). Some clones in this sample may be carry-over from other donors' samples.

Remarks on this clone: At one boundary the junction diverges from the germline segment, which might be a read error. This chain uses TRBV7-2 with TRBJ1-2; TRBD1 might be the D (6 bases). The CDR3 consists of 15 residues. In germline, CDR1 is SGHTA, CDR2 FQGNSA. In nucleotides, the CDR3 is TGTGCCAGCATCTTGACAGGAAACTTTAACTATGGCTACACCTTT. It is translated as CASILTGNFNYGYTF.

The rearrangement links TRBV6-1 to TRBJ2-3; no firm D call. Per the germline V gene, CDR1 is MNHNS and CDR2 is SASEGT. Trimming cost V 5 bases and J 0 bases, with 12 bases left between them. CDR3 length: 15 residues. The CDR3 DNA is TGTGCCAGCAGTACCCCTAGAACTAGCACAGATACGCAGTATTTT. Translated, it gives CASSTPRTSTDTQYF.

In DNA form, the CDR3 reads TGCAGTGCTAGACTAGCGGGGATCCAAGAGACCCAGTACTTC. Encoded protein: CSARLAGIQETQYF. The chain uses TRBV20-1 and TRBJ2-5; 9 nucleotides match TRBD2. Trimming at V came to 2 bases and at J to 1 base, leaving 2 bases not matched to a gene. Per germline, CDR1 DFQATT and CDR2 SNEGSKA (reference sequence). This CDR3 spans 14 amino acids.

By frequency in the sample, this clone is large (0.1 to 1%). The chain uses TRBV27 and TRBJ2-7; 7 nucleotides match TRBD2. Trimming cost V 2 bases and J 6 bases; bases outside gene matches: 10. This CDR3 contains 15 residues. The germline V gene has CDR1 MNHEY and CDR2 SMNVEV (reference sequence). The CDR3 loop is CASSLRREGGFEQYF. The CDR3 DNA reads as TGTGCCAGCAGTTTACGCAGGGAGGGTGGGTTCGAGCAGTACTTC.

This clone was recorded a few times. The chain couples TRBV30 to TRBJ1-1; possible D gene TRBD1, 6 bases. The CDR3 is 12 residues long. Trimming stripped 5 bases from V and 9 bases from J, with 16 bases between. Germline-derived CDR1 and CDR2 are GTSNPN and SVGIG (reference sequence). CDR3 amino acids: CAWGGPGAKAFF. CDR3 coding DNA: TGTGCCTGGGGGGGCCCAGGGGCAAAAGCTTTCTTT.

The chain is built from TRBV5-1 and TRBJ2-1; 7 bases map to TRBD2. This CDR3 has 16 amino acids. The V and J ends lost 4 bases and 4 bases, in that order; junction bases with no gene match: 11. Germline V lookup: CDR1 SGHRS, CDR2 YFSETQ. The CDR3 DNA is TGCGCCAGCAGCCTTCGTCCGAGACTAGCTTACAATGAGCAGTTCTTC. It codes for CASSLRPRLAYNEQFF.

This clone was recorded many times. V and J are TRBV29-1 and TRBJ2-5; D not resolved. This CDR3 has 12 residues. The germline V gene has CDR1 SQVTM and CDR2 ANQGSEA. V shed 5 bases and J shed 1 base, with 8 bases lying between them. CDR3 loop: CSVWGSQETQYF. The CDR3 DNA is TGCAGCGTTTGGGGTAGCCAAGAGACCCAGTACTTC. The full variable domain, in which reference TRBV29-1 and TRBJ2-5 provide the parts outside the CDR3, is SAVISQKPSRDICQRGTSLTIQCQVDSQVTMMFWYRQQPGQSLTLIATANQGSEATYESGFVIDKFPISRPNLTFSTLTVSNMSPEDSSIYLCSVWGSQETQYFGPGTRLLVL.

The V call is TRBV28, the J call TRBJ2-7, with TRBD1 as a possible D gene (5 bases). Per germline, CDR1 MDHEN and CDR2 SYDVKM. Trimming pared 2 bases from V and 1 base from J, leaving 9 bases between. This CDR3 region has 14 residues. In DNA, the CDR3 is TGTGCCAGCAGTTTAGTGGACAAGTCCTACGAGCAGTACTTC. This codes for CASSLVDKSYEQYF.

Notes on this clone: A read error may account for a junction end that differs from germline. The gene calls are TRBV7-7 and TRBJ1-5, with D possibly being TRBD1 (6 bases). CDR1 is SSHAT, CDR2 FNYEAQ, per germline (reference sequence). The CDR3 extends over 13 amino acids. CDR3 in DNA: TGTGCTAGCAGCTTATACAGGGACCAGCCCCAGCATTTT. Translating it yields CASSLYRDQPQHF.

This clone was seen a few times. V and J are TRBV24-1 and TRBJ1-2; D is uncertain. This CDR3 region has 14 residues. From germline, CDR1 is KGHDR and CDR2 SFDVKD. V lost 6 bases and J lost 3, with 13 bases in between. This CDR3 is CATSFRFRDYGYTF. The CDR3 nucleotides read TGTGCCACCAGTTTCCGTTTTCGCGACTATGGCTACACCTTC.

This clone appeared a few times. The V gene is TRBV20-1, the J gene TRBJ2-3; a possible D gene is TRBD2 (5 bases). Germline lookup yields CDR1 DFQATT and CDR2 SNEGSKA (reference sequence). The CDR3 has 13 residues. Deletions cut 6 bases from V and 1 base from J, with 11 bases between. This chain's CDR3 is CSAEGGGTDTQYF. Here the CDR3 DNA reads TGCAGTGCAGAGGGTGGGGGCACAGATACGCAGTATTTT.